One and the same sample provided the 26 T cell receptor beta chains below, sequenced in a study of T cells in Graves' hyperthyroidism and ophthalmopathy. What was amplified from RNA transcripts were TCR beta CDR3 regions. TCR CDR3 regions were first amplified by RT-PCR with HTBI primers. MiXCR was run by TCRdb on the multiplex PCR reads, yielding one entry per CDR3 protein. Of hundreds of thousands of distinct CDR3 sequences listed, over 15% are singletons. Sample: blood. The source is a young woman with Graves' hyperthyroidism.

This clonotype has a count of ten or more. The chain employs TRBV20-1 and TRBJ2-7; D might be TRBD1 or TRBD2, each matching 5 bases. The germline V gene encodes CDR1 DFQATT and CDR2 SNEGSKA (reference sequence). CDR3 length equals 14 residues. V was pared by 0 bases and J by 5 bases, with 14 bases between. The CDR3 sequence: CSAREHFLGDEQYF. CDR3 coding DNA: TGCAGTGCTAGAGAGCACTTTCTGGGGGACGAGCAGTACTTC.

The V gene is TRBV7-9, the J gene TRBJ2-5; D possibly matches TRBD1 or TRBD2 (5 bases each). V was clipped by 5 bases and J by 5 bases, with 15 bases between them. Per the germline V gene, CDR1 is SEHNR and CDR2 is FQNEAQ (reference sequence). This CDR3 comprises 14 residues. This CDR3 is CASSPGWGMETQYF. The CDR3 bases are TGTGCCAGCAGCCCCGGTTGGGGGATGGAGACCCAGTACTTC.

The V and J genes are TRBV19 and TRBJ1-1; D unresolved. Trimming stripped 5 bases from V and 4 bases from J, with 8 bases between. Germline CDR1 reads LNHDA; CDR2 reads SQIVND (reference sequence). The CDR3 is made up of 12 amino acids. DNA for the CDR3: TGTGCCAGTAGTGCTCGGTTCACTGAAGCTTTCTTT. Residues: CASSARFTEAFF. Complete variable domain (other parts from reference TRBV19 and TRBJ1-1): DGGITQSPKYLFRKEGQNVTLSCEQNLNHDAMYWYRQDPGQGLRLIYYSQIVNDFQKGDIAEGYSVSREKKESFPLTVTSAQKNPTAFYLCASSARFTEAFFGQGTRLTVV.

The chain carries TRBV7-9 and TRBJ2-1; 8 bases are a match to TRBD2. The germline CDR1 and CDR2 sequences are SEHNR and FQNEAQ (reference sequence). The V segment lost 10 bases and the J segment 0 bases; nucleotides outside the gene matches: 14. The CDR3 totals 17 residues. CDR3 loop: CAIHSGSGGFSYNEQFF. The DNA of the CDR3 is TGTGCCATACATAGTGGCAGCGGGGGATTCTCCTACAATGAGCAGTTCTTC.

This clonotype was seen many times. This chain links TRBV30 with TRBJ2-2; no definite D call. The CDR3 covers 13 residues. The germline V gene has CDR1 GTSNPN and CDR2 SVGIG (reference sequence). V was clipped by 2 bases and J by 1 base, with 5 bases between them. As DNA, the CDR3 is TGTGCCTGGAGTAAAATGAACACCGGGGAGCTGTTTTTT. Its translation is CAWSKMNTGELFF.

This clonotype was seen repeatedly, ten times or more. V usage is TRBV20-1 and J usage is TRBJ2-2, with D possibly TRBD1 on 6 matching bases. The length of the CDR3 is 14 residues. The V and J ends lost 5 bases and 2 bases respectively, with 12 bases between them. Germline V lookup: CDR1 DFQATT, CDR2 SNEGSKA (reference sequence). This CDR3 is CSAQGHLNTGELFF. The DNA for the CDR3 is TGCAGTGCTCAGGGGCATCTTAACACCGGGGAGCTGTTTTTT.

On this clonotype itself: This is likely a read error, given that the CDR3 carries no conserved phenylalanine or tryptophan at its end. In DNA, the CDR3 is TGTGCCAGCAGTAATCAGGGGCCCACTGAAGCTTTCGTT. Translated, it gives CASSNQGPTEAFV. The gene calls are TRBV27 and TRBJ1-1; TRBD1 might be the D (6 bases). Germline loops: CDR1 MNHEY, CDR2 SMNVEV (reference sequence). Trimming removed 5 bases from V and 4 bases from J, with 11 bases in between. The CDR3 spans 13 residues.

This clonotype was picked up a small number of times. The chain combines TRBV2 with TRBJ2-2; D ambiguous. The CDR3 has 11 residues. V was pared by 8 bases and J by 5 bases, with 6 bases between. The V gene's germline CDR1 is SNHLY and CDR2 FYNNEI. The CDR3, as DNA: TGTGCCAGCGCCGGGACCGGGGAGCTGTTTTTT. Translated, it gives CASAGTGELFF.

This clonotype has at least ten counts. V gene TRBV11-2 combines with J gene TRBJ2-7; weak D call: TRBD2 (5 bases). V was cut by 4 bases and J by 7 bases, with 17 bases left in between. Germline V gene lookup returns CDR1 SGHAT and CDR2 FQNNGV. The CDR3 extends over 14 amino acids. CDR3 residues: CASSSPDRGREQYF. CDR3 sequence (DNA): TGTGCCAGCAGCTCGCCGGACCGGGGTCGGGAGCAGTACTTC.

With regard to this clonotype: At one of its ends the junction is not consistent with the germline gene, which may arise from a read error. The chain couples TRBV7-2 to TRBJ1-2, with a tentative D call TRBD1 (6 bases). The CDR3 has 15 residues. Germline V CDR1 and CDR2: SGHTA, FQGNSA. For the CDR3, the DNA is TGTGTCAGCAGCTTGGACAGCCGCCCGAACTATGGCTACACCTTC. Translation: CVSSLDSRPNYGYTF.

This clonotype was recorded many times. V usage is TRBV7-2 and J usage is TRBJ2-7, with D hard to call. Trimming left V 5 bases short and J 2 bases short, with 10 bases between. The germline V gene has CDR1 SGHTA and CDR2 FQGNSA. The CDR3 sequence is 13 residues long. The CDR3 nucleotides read TGTGCCAGCAGCGCCCCTGCCCCCTACGAGCAGTACTTC. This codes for CASSAPAPYEQYF.

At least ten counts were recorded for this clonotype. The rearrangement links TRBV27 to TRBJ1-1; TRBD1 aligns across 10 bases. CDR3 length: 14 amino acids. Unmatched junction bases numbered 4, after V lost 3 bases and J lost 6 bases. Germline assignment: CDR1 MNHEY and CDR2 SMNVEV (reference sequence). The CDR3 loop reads CASSFGTGDSEAFF. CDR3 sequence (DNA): TGTGCCAGCAGTTTCGGGACAGGGGACTCTGAAGCTTTCTTT.

The DNA for the CDR3 is TGTGCCAGCAGCCCAGGGACCACTATTCAAGAGACCCAGTACTTC. Translation: CASSPGTTIQETQYF. This chain links TRBV7-9 with TRBJ2-5; the D gene could be TRBD1 or TRBD2 (5 bases each). The CDR3 spans 15 residues. Germline V gene lookup returns CDR1 SEHNR and CDR2 FQNEAQ (reference sequence). Trimming shortened V by 5 bases and J by 2 bases, and 15 bases separated the two germline ends.

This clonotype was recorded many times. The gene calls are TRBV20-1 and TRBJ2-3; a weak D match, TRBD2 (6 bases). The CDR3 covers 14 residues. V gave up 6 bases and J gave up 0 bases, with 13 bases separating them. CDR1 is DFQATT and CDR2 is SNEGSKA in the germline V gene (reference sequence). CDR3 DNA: TGCAGTGCCCCAGTGCGGGGAAGCACAGATACGCAGTATTTT. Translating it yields CSAPVRGSTDTQYF.

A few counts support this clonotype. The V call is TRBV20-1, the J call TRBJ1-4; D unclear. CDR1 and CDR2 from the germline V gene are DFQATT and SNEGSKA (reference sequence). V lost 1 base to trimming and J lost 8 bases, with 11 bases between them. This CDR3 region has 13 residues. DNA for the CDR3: TGCAGTGCTAGAGCCACCCATTTAGAAAAACTGTTTTTT. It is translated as CSARATHLEKLFF.

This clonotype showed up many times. The CDR3 region is CASSWTGKYTEAFF. In nucleotides, the CDR3 is TGTGCCAGCAGTTGGACAGGAAAGTACACTGAAGCTTTCTTT. V gene TRBV6-1 combines with J gene TRBJ1-1; 7 bases agree with TRBD1. Germline V lookup: CDR1 MNHNS, CDR2 SASEGT. This CDR3 is built from 14 residues. Germline trimming cut 5 bases from V and 3 bases from J; bases unmatched to any gene: 6.

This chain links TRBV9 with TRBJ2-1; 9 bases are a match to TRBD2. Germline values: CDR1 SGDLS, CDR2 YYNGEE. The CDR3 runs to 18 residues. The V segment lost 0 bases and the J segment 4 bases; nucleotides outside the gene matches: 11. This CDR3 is CASSVEPLRSGGYNEQFF. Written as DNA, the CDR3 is TGTGCCAGCAGCGTAGAGCCACTTCGGAGCGGGGGGTACAATGAGCAGTTCTTC.

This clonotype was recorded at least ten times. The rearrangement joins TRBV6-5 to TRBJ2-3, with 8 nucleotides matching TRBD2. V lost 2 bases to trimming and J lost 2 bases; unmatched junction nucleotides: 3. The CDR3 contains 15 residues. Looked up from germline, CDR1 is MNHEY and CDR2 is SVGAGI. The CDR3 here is CASSYGGGNTDTQYF. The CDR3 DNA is TGTGCCAGCAGTTACGGCGGGGGGAACACAGATACGCAGTATTTT.

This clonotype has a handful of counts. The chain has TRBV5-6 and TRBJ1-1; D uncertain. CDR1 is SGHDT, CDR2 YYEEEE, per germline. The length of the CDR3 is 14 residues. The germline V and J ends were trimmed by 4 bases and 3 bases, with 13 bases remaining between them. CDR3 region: CASSPTPGDTEAFF. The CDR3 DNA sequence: TGTGCCAGCAGCCCGACCCCCGGGGACACTGAAGCTTTCTTT.

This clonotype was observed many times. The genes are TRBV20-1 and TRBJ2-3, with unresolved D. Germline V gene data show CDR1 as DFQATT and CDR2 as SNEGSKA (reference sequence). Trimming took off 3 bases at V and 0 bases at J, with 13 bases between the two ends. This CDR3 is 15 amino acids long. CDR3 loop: CSASSGDSSTDTQYF. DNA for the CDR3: TGCAGTGCTAGTTCTGGTGATTCTAGCACAGATACGCAGTATTTT.

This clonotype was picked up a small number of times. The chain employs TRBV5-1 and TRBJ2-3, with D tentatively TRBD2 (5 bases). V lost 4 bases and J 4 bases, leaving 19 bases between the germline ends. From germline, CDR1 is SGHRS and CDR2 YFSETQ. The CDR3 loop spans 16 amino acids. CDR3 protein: CASSPAPTAGADTQYF. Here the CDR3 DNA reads TGCGCCAGCAGCCCCGCCCCGACCGCCGGGGCAGATACGCAGTATTTT. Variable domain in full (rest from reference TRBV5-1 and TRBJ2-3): KAGVTQTPRYLIKTRGQQVTLSCSPISGHRSVSWYQQTPGQGLQFLFEYFSETQRNKGNFPGRFSGRQFSNSRSEMNVSTLELGDSALYLCASSPAPTAGADTQYFGPGTRLTVL.

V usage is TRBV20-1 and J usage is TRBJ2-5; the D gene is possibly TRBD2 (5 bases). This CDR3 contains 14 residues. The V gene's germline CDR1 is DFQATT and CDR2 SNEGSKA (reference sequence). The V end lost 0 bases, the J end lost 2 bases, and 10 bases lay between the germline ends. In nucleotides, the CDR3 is TGCAGTGCTAGAGAGGTAGCGCGGCAAGAGACCCAGTACTTC. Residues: CSAREVARQETQYF.

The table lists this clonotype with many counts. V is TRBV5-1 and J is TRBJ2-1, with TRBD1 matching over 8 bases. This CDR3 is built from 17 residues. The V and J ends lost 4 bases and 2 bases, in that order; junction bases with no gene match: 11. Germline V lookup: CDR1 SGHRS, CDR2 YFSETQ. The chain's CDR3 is CASSPEGQGLAYNEQFF. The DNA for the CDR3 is TGCGCCAGCAGCCCGGAAGGACAGGGTTTGGCCTACAATGAGCAGTTCTTC.

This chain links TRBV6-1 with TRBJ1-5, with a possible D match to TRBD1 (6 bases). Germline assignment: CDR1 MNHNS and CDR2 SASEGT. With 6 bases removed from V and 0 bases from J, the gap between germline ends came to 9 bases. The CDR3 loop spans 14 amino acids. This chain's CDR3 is CASREGGSNQPQHF. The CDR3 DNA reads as TGTGCCAGCAGGGAGGGGGGTAGCAATCAGCCCCAGCATTTT.

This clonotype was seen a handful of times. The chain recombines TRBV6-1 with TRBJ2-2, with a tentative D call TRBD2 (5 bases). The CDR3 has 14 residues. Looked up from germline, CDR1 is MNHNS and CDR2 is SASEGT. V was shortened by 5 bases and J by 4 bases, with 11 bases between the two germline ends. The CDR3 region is CASSLDSPTGELFF. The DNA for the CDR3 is TGTGCCAGCAGTTTGGACTCCCCCACCGGGGAGCTGTTTTTT.

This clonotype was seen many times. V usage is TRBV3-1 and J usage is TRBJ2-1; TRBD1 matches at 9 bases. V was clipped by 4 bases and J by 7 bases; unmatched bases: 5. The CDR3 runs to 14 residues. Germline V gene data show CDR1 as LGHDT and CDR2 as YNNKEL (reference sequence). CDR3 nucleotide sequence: TGTGCCAGCAGCCGATCCGGGACAGGGAATGAGCAGTTCTTC. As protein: CASSRSGTGNEQFF.